The sequence of this T cell receptor (beta chain) was determined in a study of blood T cell repertoires in COVID-19. Study overall: The United States, Italy and Spain were the sources of the acute and convalescent COVID-19 samples.

This clone was picked up one time. The CDR3 extends over 15 amino acids. Unmatched junction bases numbered 5, after V lost 0 bases and J lost 5 bases. From germline, CDR1 is MNHEY and CDR2 SMNVEV (reference sequence). Residents of approximately 25 US areas, aged about 18 to 95 years, made up the participants. Participants reported their clinical history, and cohort assignment relied on those reports. Cohort 3 recovered donors had two negative PCRs, clearance, or symptom resolution. Clones were read by immunoSEQ multiplex PCR, and TCRdb kept only the in-frame ones, dropping some. In the table there are 180,000 or so clones, 65% to 90% of which are singletons.

The sequenced sample consisted of PBMCs or T cells enriched from blood (not recorded which). This TCR was sampled from a man aged 45 to 65 who had recovered from COVID-19. The chain recombines TRBV27 with TRBJ1-1; 8 nucleotides line up with TRBD1. The CDR3: CASSLSPGGLTEAFF. The CDR3 nucleotides read TGTGCCAGCAGTTTATCTCCAGGGGGCCTAACTGAAGCTTTCTTT.